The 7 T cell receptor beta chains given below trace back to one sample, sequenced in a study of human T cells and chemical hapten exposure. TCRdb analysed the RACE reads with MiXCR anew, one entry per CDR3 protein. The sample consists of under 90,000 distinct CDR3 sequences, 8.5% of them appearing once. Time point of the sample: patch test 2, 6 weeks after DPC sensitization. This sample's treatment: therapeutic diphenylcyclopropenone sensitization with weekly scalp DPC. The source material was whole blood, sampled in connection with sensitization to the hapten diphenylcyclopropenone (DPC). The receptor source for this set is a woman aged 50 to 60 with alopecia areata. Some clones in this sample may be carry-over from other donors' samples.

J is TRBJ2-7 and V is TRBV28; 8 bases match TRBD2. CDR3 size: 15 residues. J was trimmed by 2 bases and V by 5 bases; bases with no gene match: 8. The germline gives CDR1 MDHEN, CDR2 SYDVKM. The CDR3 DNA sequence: TGTGCCAGCAGTCCTCTAGCGGGTCCGACCTACGAGCAGTACTTC. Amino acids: CASSPLAGPTYEQYF.

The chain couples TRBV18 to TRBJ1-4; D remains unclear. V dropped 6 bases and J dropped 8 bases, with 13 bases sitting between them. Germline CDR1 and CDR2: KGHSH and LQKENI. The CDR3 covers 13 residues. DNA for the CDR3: TGTGCCAGCTCCGGAGGGTGGAGAGAAAAACTGTTTTTT. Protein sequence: CASSGGWREKLFF.

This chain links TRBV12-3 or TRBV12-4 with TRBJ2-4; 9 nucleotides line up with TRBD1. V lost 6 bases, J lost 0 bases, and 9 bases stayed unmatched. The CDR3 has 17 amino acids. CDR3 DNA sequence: TGTGCCAGCAGCTCACCGAGACAGGGGGAAGCCAAAAACATTCAGTACTTC. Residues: CASSSPRQGEAKNIQYF.

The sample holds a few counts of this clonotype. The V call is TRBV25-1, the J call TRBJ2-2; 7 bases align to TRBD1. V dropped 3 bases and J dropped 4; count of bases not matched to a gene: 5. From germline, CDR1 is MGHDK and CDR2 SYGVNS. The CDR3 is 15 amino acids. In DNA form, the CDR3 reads TGTGCCAGCAGTGATCGGGACAGACCCACCGGGGAGCTGTTTTTT. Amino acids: CASSDRDRPTGELFF.

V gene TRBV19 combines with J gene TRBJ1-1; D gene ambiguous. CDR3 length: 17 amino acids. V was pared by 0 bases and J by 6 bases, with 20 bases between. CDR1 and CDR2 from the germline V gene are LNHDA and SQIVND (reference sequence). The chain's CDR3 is CASSIDRIGPGPPEAFF. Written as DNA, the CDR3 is TGTGCCAGTAGTATAGATCGTATCGGGCCCGGCCCCCCTGAAGCTTTCTTT.

The CDR3 DNA sequence: TGTGCCAGCACCCAAGTGGGGGATACGCAGTATTTT. It is translated as CASTQVGDTQYF. The gene calls are TRBV6-5 and TRBJ2-3, with D hard to call. The CDR3 runs 12 residues. CDR1 is MNHEY and CDR2 is SVGAGI in the germline V gene. Trimming took off 7 bases at V and 6 bases at J, with 11 bases between the two ends.

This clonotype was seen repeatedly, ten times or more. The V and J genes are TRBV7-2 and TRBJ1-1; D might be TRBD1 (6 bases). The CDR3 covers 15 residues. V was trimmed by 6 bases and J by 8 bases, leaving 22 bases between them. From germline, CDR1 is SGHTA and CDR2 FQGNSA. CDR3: CASSPTFDRSLEAFF. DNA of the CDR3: TGTGCCAGCAGTCCTACCTTCGACAGGTCGCTCGAAGCTTTCTTT.